This T cell receptor (beta chain) was captured in a study of blood T cells in healthy people across ages. Using a J-beta primer mix together with a sample-barcoded 5' primer, a second PCR was run for roughly 6 to 12 cycles. All cDNA molecules were each tagged by a template-switch adaptor with 12 random nucleotides. TCRdb redid the calling of the 5' RACE reads with MiXCR, one entry per CDR3 protein. The table records approximately 810,000 distinct CDR3 sequences, approximately 35% of them present only once. About this clonotype itself: Its antigen remains unknown.

Study-level findings and limits: As naive T cell percentage varied, TCR beta diversity correlated strongly with it. The study could not conclusively compare naive and antigen-experienced cells, given its unsorted PBMCs. While age rose, TCR beta diversity per million T cells dropped in a roughly linear way.

The sequence was obtained from a man younger than 30 in good health. The source material was blood.

The CDR3 DNA follows: TGCGCCAGCAGCTTGGTAGGGACCGCTGAAGCTTTCTTT. Amino acids: CASSLVGTAEAFF. V is TRBV5-1 and J is TRBJ1-1; D may be TRBD1 (5 bases). The CDR3 spans 13 residues. The germline CDR1 and CDR2 sequences are SGHRS and YFSETQ. V gave up 0 bases and J gave up 6 bases, with 9 bases separating them. Supplemented by reference TRBV5-1 and TRBJ1-1, the full variable domain reads KAGVTQTPRYLIKTRGQQVTLSCSPISGHRSVSWYQQTPGQGLQFLFEYFSETQRNKGNFPGRFSGRQFSNSRSEMNVSTLELGDSALYLCASSLVGTAEAFFGQGTRLTVV.